One sample yielded the 3 T cell receptor beta chains listed below, sequenced in a study of shared clonotypes between healthy human individuals. CD45RO-negative, CCR7-selected cells formed the naive CD8 fraction, which excluded terminally differentiated effector memory CD45RA+ cells. Here immunoSEQ multiplex PCR was the method, and the copy in TCRdb shows in-frame clones only, minus some. The profile covers 600,000 or so clones, with approximately 95% appearing a single time and around 0.11% taken by the ten largest. The sequencing input was naive CD8+ T cells sorted from blood. These receptors came from a woman aged 30 to 39 in good health.

The chain recombines TRBV27 with TRBJ2-7; 12 positions match TRBD2. The CDR3 is made up of 15 amino acids. Germline V gene lookup returns CDR1 MNHEY and CDR2 SMNVEV (reference sequence). J gave up 5 bases and V 6 bases, and 8 bases lay outside the gene matches. CDR3 sequence reads: CASRLAGGLRDEQYF. DNA of the CDR3: TGTGCCAGCAGACTAGCGGGAGGCCTAAGGGACGAGCAGTACTTC.

About this clone itself: The sample carries other DNA sequences with the same CDR3. The rearrangement joins TRBV27 to TRBJ2-7; no firm D call. Germline assignment: CDR1 MNHEY and CDR2 SMNVEV (reference sequence). This CDR3 is built from 12 residues. Trimming stripped 5 bases from V and 0 bases from J, with 5 bases between. The CDR3 sequence is CASSPSSYEQYF. The CDR3 DNA reads TGTGCCAGCAGTCCAAGCTCCTACGAGCAGTACTTC.

The rearrangement joins TRBV2 to TRBJ2-7; TRBD1 agrees at 9 bases. The CDR3 has 15 amino acids. V lost 5 bases and J lost 6; bases outside the gene matches: 11. Germline V gene data show CDR1 as SNHLY and CDR2 as FYNNEI. Here the CDR3 DNA reads TGTGCCAGCAGTTCCCACCGGGACAGGGTAACCGAGCAGTACTTC. Amino acid sequence: CASSSHRDRVTEQYF.